This TCR beta chain was obtained from a study of cytomegalovirus exposure and HLA in healthy donors. Across the study: Membership in the Caucasian-associated ancestry cluster was found for 75% to 90% of around 380 genotyped donors.

A remark on this clone: The antigen remains unidentified.

This donor's file did not include a recorded CMV serostatus. Study-wide points: Later genetic work tied a missense DCLRE1C variant to beta-chain V and J trimming.

Both 60 Vbeta primers and 13 Jbeta primers went into the PCR. TCRdb's table, derived via immunoSEQ multiplex PCR, lists solely in-frame clones and lacks some. The sample has fewer than 180,000 clones, roughly three quarters seen once. Sequencing was done on a sample of PBMCs. This TCR derives from a human donor in good health.

The CDR3 spells CASTSLAGSYEQYF. In DNA, the CDR3 is TGTGCCAGCACCTCCCTCGCGGGTTCCTACGAGCAGTACTTC. The V and J genes are TRBV7-9 and TRBJ2-7, with D possibly being TRBD2 (5 bases). The CDR3 has 14 amino acids. Germline lookup yields CDR1 SEHNR and CDR2 FQNEAQ (reference sequence). Trimming took off 7 bases at V and 1 base at J, with 14 bases between the two ends. Using reference TRBV7-9 and TRBJ2-7 for the parts outside the CDR3, the full variable domain is DTGVSQNPRHKITKRGQNVTFRCDPISEHNRLYWYRQTLGQGPEFLTYFQNEAQLEKSRLLSDRFSAERPKGSFSTLEIQRTEQGDSAMYLCASTSLAGSYEQYFGPGTRLTVT.